The present T cell receptor beta chain was sequenced within a study of T cell responses to AZD1222 COVID-19 vaccine. Overall study results and limits: The sample set comprised mostly white British donors with more females, and clonal diversity was possibly underestimated. CD4 TCRs associated with vaccination spanned spike, dominating at 160-218 and 743-854. After the peak T cell response, and only then, were repertoires sampled.

Clones were sequenced by immunoSEQ multiplex PCR, and TCRdb holds only the in-frame ones, with some missing. The sample shows about 100,000 clones, about 85% of them seen only once. To note about this clone: What it binds is not known.

The clonotype was recovered from an adult in good health. The sample here was peripheral blood, taken on day 0 of AZD1222 vaccination.

CDR3: CASSPRDSWRETQYF. In nucleotides, the CDR3 is TGTGCCAGCTCACCCCGCGACAGCTGGAGGGAGACCCAGTACTTC. The chain recombines TRBV18 with TRBJ2-5; D assignment may be TRBD1 or TRBD2 (5 bases each). Deletions cut 3 bases from V and 5 bases from J, with 16 bases between. This CDR3 contains 15 residues. CDR1 KGHSH and CDR2 LQKENI come from the germline V gene. The complete variable domain, with remaining parts taken from reference TRBV18 and TRBJ2-5, reads NAGVMQNPRHLVRRRGQEARLRCSPMKGHSHVYWYRQLPEEGLKFMVYLQKENIIDESGMPKERFSAEFPKEGPSILRIQQVVRGDSAAYFCASSPRDSWRETQYFGPGTRLLVL.